The clone carrying this T cell receptor (beta chain) showed up many times. Its antigen is not identified. The CDR3 extends over 15 amino acids. V gave up 2 bases and J gave up 9 bases, with 17 bases separating them. Germline lookup yields CDR1 SGHTA and CDR2 FQGNSA. Amplification yielded TCR beta CDR3 regions, with RNA transcripts as the source. HTBI primers drove first-round RT-PCR of the TCR CDR3. TCRdb passed the multiplex PCR reads through MiXCR, listing each CDR3 protein once. This sample yields around 760,000 distinct CDR3 sequences, of which roughly a third are seen a single time; around 31% belongs to the top ten. On the basis of clinical symptoms, serum thyroxine and TRAb, thyroid ultrasound and orbital computed tomography, diagnoses were made. Around 10 ml fresh peripheral blood yielded the PBMCs. The data were obtained in a study of T cells in Graves' hyperthyroidism and ophthalmopathy. At the level of the study: Blood from the periphery was taken at initial diagnosis, before any treatment.

Study conclusions and caveats: A 13 V-J signature model discriminated ophthalmopathy versus stable hyperthyroidism.

This clonotype was obtained from a woman aged 40 to 49 with Graves' hyperthyroidism. The sample was blood. The chain joins TRBV7-2 to TRBJ1-5, with D possibly matching TRBD1 (5 bases). In DNA, the CDR3 is TGTGCCAGCAGCTTACTTCCTGGGGGAGGGCCGCCCCAGCATTTT. This codes for CASSLLPGGGPPQHF.